What follows are 8 T cell receptor beta chains derived from one specimen sequenced in a study of CD8+ T cells in alopecia areata. Extracted RNA was reverse transcribed into cDNA, the sequencing template. This table comes from immunoSEQ multiplex PCR, and its TCRdb copy is limited to in-frame clones, with some not included. Of about 90,000 clones detected, 40% to 50% appear once; the ten largest clones hold about 17%. The treatment: oral pan-JAK inhibitor, 5-10 mg twice daily. Specimen: CD8+ T cells sorted from blood, collected at week 24, from a patient treated with tofacitinib. The receptors were gathered from a human donor with alopecia areata.

The chain employs TRBV30 and TRBJ2-7; maybe TRBD1 (7 bases). CDR3 length: 14 amino acids. Trimming removed 8 bases at V and 0 bases at J, with 17 bases between. Germline V gene sequence: CDR1 GTSNPN, CDR2 SVGIG (reference sequence). The DNA for the CDR3 is TGTGCCGGGACGGGGGACAGACTCTCCTACGAGCAGTACTTC. Protein sequence: CAGTGDRLSYEQYF.

The V and J genes are TRBV4-1 and TRBJ2-7; D unresolved. The germline V gene encodes CDR1 MGHRA and CDR2 YSYEKL. The CDR3 sequence is 16 residues long. The V end was cut by 1 base, the J end by 0 bases, with 13 bases between. The DNA of the CDR3 is TGCGCCAGCAGCCAAGGCCTCGGGTTTAGCTCCTACGAGCAGTACTTC. Translated: CASSQGLGFSSYEQYF.

This chain connects TRBV19 to TRBJ2-7, with D possibly being TRBD2 (5 bases). CDR3 length: 14 amino acids. The V gene's germline CDR1 is LNHDA and CDR2 SQIVND (reference sequence). V was cut by 1 base and J by 2 bases, with 9 bases left in between. The CDR3 DNA reads as TGTGCCAGTAGTATAGGAGCGGCCGCCTACGAGCAGTACTTC. Its translation: CASSIGAAAYEQYF.

The gene calls are TRBV4-1 and TRBJ2-1, with D possibly being TRBD2 (6 bases). Germline assignment: CDR1 MGHRA and CDR2 YSYEKL. Trimming stripped 0 bases from V and 9 bases from J, with 18 bases between. This CDR3 has 16 amino acids. This chain's CDR3 is CASSQEPGSSMGEQFF. The CDR3 DNA is TGCGCCAGCAGCCAAGAACCCGGGAGCTCGATGGGTGAGCAGTTCTTC.

This chain uses TRBV11-2 with TRBJ2-1, with D possibly being TRBD2 (6 bases). V was cut by 1 base and J by 6 bases, with 22 bases left in between. The CDR3 contains 18 residues. Germline-derived CDR1 and CDR2 are SGHAT and FQNNGV. The CDR3 region is CASSLGIGGRTNSNEQFF. The CDR3 DNA is TGTGCCAGCAGCTTAGGAATTGGGGGGAGGACGAATTCCAATGAGCAGTTCTTC.

This clone was seen a handful of times. The genes are TRBV27 and TRBJ2-5; 7 nucleotides match TRBD2. Gene TRBJ2-7 matches the end of the DNA better, so the J call may be wrong. Germline CDR1 and CDR2: MNHEY and SMNVEV (reference sequence). CDR3 length equals 15 residues. The CDR3 loop is CASSSWASGSYEQYF. In DNA, the CDR3 is TGTGCCAGCAGTTCTTGGGCTAGCGGCTCCTACGAGCAGTACTTC.

The chain is built from TRBV30 and TRBJ2-4; a weak D match, TRBD2 (6 bases). The CDR3 contains 13 residues. Germline lookup yields CDR1 GTSNPN and CDR2 SVGIG (reference sequence). The ends were cut back, 4 bases at V and 6 bases at J, with 13 bases in the middle. The CDR3 sequence: CAWIASGLNIQYF. CDR3 in DNA: TGTGCCTGGATAGCGAGCGGGCTAAACATTCAGTACTTC.

The chain combines TRBV11-2 with TRBJ2-1, with 9 bases aligning to TRBD2. Per germline, CDR1 SGHAT and CDR2 FQNNGV. The CDR3 has 14 residues. V was pared by 4 bases and J by 4 bases, with 2 bases of the junction left unmatched. CDR3 coding DNA: TGTGCCAGCAGCTCGGCGGGAGGGTACAATGAGCAGTTCTTC. Translation: CASSSAGGYNEQFF. The whole variable domain, remainder taken from reference TRBV11-2 and TRBJ2-1, is EAGVAQSPRYKIIEKRQSVAFWCNPISGHATLYWYQQILGQGPKLLIQFQNNGVVDDSQLPKDRFSAERLKGVDSTLKIQPAKLEDSAVYLCASSSAGGYNEQFFGPGTRLTVL.